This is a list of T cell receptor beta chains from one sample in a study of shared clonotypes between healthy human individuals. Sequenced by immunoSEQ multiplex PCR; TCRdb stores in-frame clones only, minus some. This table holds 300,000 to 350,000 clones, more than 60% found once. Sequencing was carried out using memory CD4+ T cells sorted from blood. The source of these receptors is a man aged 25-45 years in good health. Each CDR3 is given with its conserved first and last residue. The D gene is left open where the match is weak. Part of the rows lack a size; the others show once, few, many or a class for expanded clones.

TGCGCCAGCAGCCCACAAGGACAGGGCGTAACATCTGGAAACACCATATATTTT	CASSPQGQGVTSGNTIYF	.	TRBJ1-3	TRBD1	TRBV5-1
TGCAGCGTTGATTCCGGCCGAAACACAGATACGCAGTATTTT	CSVDSGRNTDTQYF	few	TRBJ2-3	.	TRBV29-1
TGTGCCAGCAACCACAGGGGCGGCACAGATACGCAGTATTTT	CASNHRGGTDTQYF	.	TRBJ2-3	TRBD1	TRBV7-8
TGCGCCAGCAGCCAAGCCAGTCCGAATCTGGGTTTTAGCTCCTACAATGAGCAGTTCTTC	CASSQASPNLGFSSYNEQFF	.	TRBJ2-1	.	TRBV4-1
TGTGCCAGTAGTATAGGCATCTGGACTGAAGCTTTCTTT	CASSIGIWTEAFF	few	TRBJ1-1	.	TRBV19
TGTGCCAGCAGCTTGAGGGATGGGGACTATGGCTACACCTTC	CASSLRDGDYGYTF	.	TRBJ1-2	.	TRBV7-8
TGTGCCAGCAGCTCATCAAGAGACCGGGCCCGGGGGGCCTATGGCTACACCTTC	CASSSSRDRARGAYGYTF	.	TRBJ1-2	.	TRBV7-9
TGTGCCAGCAGCAATAGGGGCAGTTCCTACAATGAGCAGTTCTTC	CASSNRGSSYNEQFF	.	TRBJ2-1	.	TRBV7-9
TGTGCCAGCAGCATAGCGGGAGGGTTGGATGAGCAGTTCTTC	CASSIAGGLDEQFF	.	TRBJ2-1	TRBD2	TRBV7-9
TGCGCCAGCAGCCCCAGGGACAGGGTACTCGAGCAGTACTTC	CASSPRDRVLEQYF	.	TRBJ2-7	TRBD1	TRBV5-1